This T cell receptor (beta chain) was sequenced for a study of beta chain features in type 1 diabetes. Findings and caveats of the study: Patients showed naive, central memory and Treg TCRB repertoires that appeared more similar than those of healthy donors. Type 1 diabetes patients had moderately but significantly shorter TCRB CDR3s in all four CD4+ subsets. Fewer junction insertions and more nucleotide deletions appeared in type 1 diabetes patients.

All of the isolated RNA was reverse transcribed, so expressed TCRB transcripts were sequenced. The data were produced by immunoSEQ multiplex PCR, yet TCRdb's version contains in-frame clones alone and is incomplete. The sample yields 900,000 or so clones, about a sixth seen once. The V end lost 5 bases, the J end lost 3 bases, and 10 bases lay between the germline ends. The CDR3 runs to 13 residues. CDR1 is SGHTA and CDR2 is FQGNSA in the germline V gene. This clone was observed a few times. Its antigen is still unknown. The chain links TRBV7-2 to TRBJ2-5; D possibly corresponds to TRBD1 (6 bases). This receptor was taken from a woman under 30 in good health. Sequenced sample: naive CD4+ T cells from blood. The CDR3 reads CASSEYREETQYF. The CDR3 DNA sequence: TGTGCCAGCAGCGAGTACAGGGAAGAGACCCAGTACTTC. The full variable domain, with the rest looked up from reference TRBV7-2 and TRBJ2-5, is GAGVSQSPSNKVTEKGKDVELRCDPISGHTALYWYRQSLGQGLEFLIYFQGNSAPDKSGLPSDRFSAERTGGSVSTLTIQRTQQEDSAVYLCASSEYREETQYFGPGTRLLVL.